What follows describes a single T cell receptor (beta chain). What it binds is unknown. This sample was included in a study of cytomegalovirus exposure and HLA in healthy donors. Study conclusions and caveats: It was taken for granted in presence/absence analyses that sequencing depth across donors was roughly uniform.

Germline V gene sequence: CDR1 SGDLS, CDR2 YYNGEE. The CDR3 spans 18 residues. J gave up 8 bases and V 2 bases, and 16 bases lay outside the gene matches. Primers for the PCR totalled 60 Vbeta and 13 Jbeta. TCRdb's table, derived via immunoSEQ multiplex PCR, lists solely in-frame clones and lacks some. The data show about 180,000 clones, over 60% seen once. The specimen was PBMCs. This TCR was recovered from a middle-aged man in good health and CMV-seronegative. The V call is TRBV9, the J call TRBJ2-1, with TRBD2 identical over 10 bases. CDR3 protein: CASSVSHLSGGEVYEQFF. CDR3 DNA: TGTGCCAGCAGCGTCAGTCACCTCAGCGGGGGGGAAGTCTATGAGCAGTTCTTC. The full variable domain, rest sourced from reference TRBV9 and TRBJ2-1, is DSGVTQTPKHLITATGQRVTLRCSPRSGDLSVYWYQQSLDQGLQFLIQYYNGEERAKGNILERFSAQQFPDLHSELNLSSLELGDSALYFCASSVSHLSGGEVYEQFFGPGTRLTVL.